This T cell receptor (beta chain) emerged from a study of blood T cell repertoires in COVID-19. Overall study: The United States, Italy and Spain supplied acute and convalescent COVID-19 samples.

Data came from immunoSEQ multiplex PCR; TCRdb stores just in-frame clones and leaves some out. The sample lists about 420,000 clones, about 90% seen once, with 0.8% to 0.85% in the top ten. This clone showed up just a few times. The TCR comes from a man in his late teens or twenties with COVID-19, enrolled during active disease. Specimen: peripheral blood.

CDR3 in amino acids: CASSEMMGSTEAFF. DNA of the CDR3: TGTGCCAGCAGTGAAATGATGGGGAGCACTGAAGCTTTCTTT. The chain couples TRBV2 to TRBJ1-1; D is unresolved. Germline V gives CDR1 SNHLY, CDR2 FYNNEI. This CDR3 contains 14 residues. V lost 2 bases to trimming and J lost 4 bases, with 11 bases between them.